This TCR beta chain was retrieved from a study of regulatory T cells in long-lasting Graves disease. This clonotype was seen a handful of times. No antigen is known for it. As to time point: persistent/refractory GD, antithyroid drugs over 5 years with positive TRAb. The TCR library used RNA extracted from PBMCs. Per germline, CDR1 MNHNS and CDR2 SASEGT. The CDR3 has 19 residues. Trimming took 1 base from V and 6 from J; bases not matched to a gene: 10. With iRepertoire HTBI primers and Arm-PCR of CDR3 regions, TCR beta libraries were built. Each CDR3 protein is one row after TCRdb ran MiXCR on the multiplex PCR reads. The data show about 660,000 distinct CDR3 sequences, around 30% seen once. Study-level results: With a small sample size, accuracy may have been reduced. Newly diagnosed Graves' patients had higher TCR diversity than persistent ones. More public clonotypes were shared by persistent patients (approximately 3,000) than by new patients (roughly 870).

This chain uses TRBV6-1 with TRBJ2-2; 14 bases match TRBD2. The material was peripheral blood mononuclear cells (PBMCs), obtained when the disease was refractory, from a patient treated with antithyroid drugs. The source of this sequence is a female donor with Graves disease. CDR3: CASSEGDWGLAGAAGELFF. The CDR3 bases are TGTGCCAGCAGTGAAGGGGATTGGGGACTAGCGGGAGCGGCCGGGGAGCTGTTTTTT.